Each of the 23 T cell receptor beta chains below was sequenced from the same sample in a study of cytomegalovirus exposure and HLA in healthy donors. PCR involved 60 Vbeta and 13 Jbeta primers. Sequencing was performed with immunoSEQ multiplex PCR; in TCRdb, only in-frame clones are kept and a portion is missing. In the table there are 130,000 or so clones, about 74% of which are singletons. The sample consisted of PBMCs. Source of these receptors: a man in his forties in good health and CMV-seropositive.

The gene calls are TRBV5-1 and TRBJ2-7; D ambiguous. The germline gives CDR1 SGHRS, CDR2 YFSETQ. Trimming removed 4 bases at V and 2 bases at J, with 7 bases between. The CDR3 contains 12 residues. The CDR3 nucleotides are TGCGCCAGCAGCAGAAACACCTACGAGCAGTACTTC. This gives the protein CASSRNTYEQYF.

This clone was detected a few times. The rearrangement uses TRBV18 and TRBJ2-5; maybe TRBD1 (6 bases). V was clipped by 3 bases and J by 2 bases, with 19 bases between them. The CDR3 length is 17 residues. Germline-derived CDR1 and CDR2 are KGHSH and LQKENI. This chain's CDR3 is CASSPIPGQSLQETQYF. For the CDR3, the DNA is TGTGCCAGCTCACCGATCCCCGGACAGAGCCTTCAAGAGACCCAGTACTTC. Complete variable domain (other parts from reference TRBV18 and TRBJ2-5): NAGVMQNPRHLVRRRGQEARLRCSPMKGHSHVYWYRQLPEEGLKFMVYLQKENIIDESGMPKERFSAEFPKEGPSILRIQQVVRGDSAAYFCASSPIPGQSLQETQYFGPGTRLLVL.

Concerning this clone itself: Germline and junction disagree at one end, which may indicate a read error. This chain joins TRBV30 and TRBJ1-4, with unresolved D. Per germline, CDR1 GTSNPN and CDR2 SVGIG (reference sequence). The CDR3 length is 14 residues. The CDR3 bases are TGTGCCTGGGGTGTCGGCGGGGAGAATGAAAAACTGTTTTTT. This sequence encodes CAWGVGGENEKLFF. Variable domain in full (rest from reference TRBV30 and TRBJ1-4): SQTIHQWPATLVQPVGSPLSLECTVEGTSNPNLYWYRQAAGRGLQLLFYSVGIGQISSEVPQNLSASRPQDRQFILSSKKLLLSDSGFYLCAWGVGGENEKLFFGSGTQLSVL.

The rearrangement uses TRBV28 and TRBJ2-7; TRBD2 matches at 10 bases. In germline, CDR1 is MDHEN, CDR2 SYDVKM. Germline trimming cut 3 bases from V and 3 bases from J; bases unmatched to any gene: 5. The CDR3 sequence is 15 residues long. In DNA form, the CDR3 reads TGTGCCAGCAGTTTTCCGGCTAGCGGGAGCTACGAGCAGTACTTC. Translated, it gives CASSFPASGSYEQYF.

The rearrangement uses TRBV7-9 and TRBJ2-1; D unclear. Trimming stripped 5 bases from V and 3 bases from J, with 8 bases between. Germline V gives CDR1 SEHNR, CDR2 FQNEAQ (reference sequence). The CDR3 length is 13 residues. In nucleotides, the CDR3 is TGTGCCAGCAGCCCAACAAGCTACAATGAGCAGTTCTTC. It specifies CASSPTSYNEQFF.

This clone was seen a single time. The CDR3 sequence: CASSVRETQYF. In DNA, the CDR3 is TGTGCCAGCAGTGTCAGAGAGACCCAGTACTTC. The rearrangement links TRBV2 to TRBJ2-5; the D is unclear. V gave up 4 bases and J gave up 4 bases, with 4 bases separating them. There are 11 residues in the CDR3. Germline V gives CDR1 SNHLY, CDR2 FYNNEI.

The chain joins TRBV6-5 to TRBJ1-3; D remains ambiguous. The CDR3 extends over 13 amino acids. V lost 2 bases, J lost 3 bases, and 5 bases lay in between. CDR1 is MNHEY and CDR2 is SVGAGI in the germline V gene. This chain's CDR3 is CASSYRDGNTIYF. The CDR3 DNA reads as TGTGCCAGCAGTTACCGGGATGGAAACACCATATATTTT.

This clone showed up just once. The chain links TRBV5-4 to TRBJ1-4; the match to TRBD1 covers 11 bases. The CDR3 is 16 amino acids. From germline, CDR1 is SGHNT and CDR2 YYREEE (reference sequence). Unmatched junction bases numbered 9, after V lost 3 bases and J lost 8 bases. The CDR3 region has the DNA TGTGCCAGCAGCTCCGGTCGGACAGGGGGCCGGGAAAAACTGTTTTTT. Translating it yields CASSSGRTGGREKLFF.

In this sample, this clone turned up a few times. The rearrangement links TRBV18 to TRBJ2-3; tentatively, D is TRBD1 (6 bases). Germline V gives CDR1 KGHSH, CDR2 LQKENI. The CDR3 covers 16 residues. The V and J ends lost 2 bases and 0 bases respectively, with 12 bases between them. In DNA form, the CDR3 reads TGTGCCAGCTCACCAGTAGGGGGACCCAGCACAGATACGCAGTATTTT. Translated: CASSPVGGPSTDTQYF. Variable domain in full (rest from reference TRBV18 and TRBJ2-3): NAGVMQNPRHLVRRRGQEARLRCSPMKGHSHVYWYRQLPEEGLKFMVYLQKENIIDESGMPKERFSAEFPKEGPSILRIQQVVRGDSAAYFCASSPVGGPSTDTQYFGPGTRLTVL.

This clone was seen more than once but under ten times. The chain employs TRBV7-8 and TRBJ2-1; the match to TRBD2 covers 10 bases. With V trimmed by 3 bases and J by 9 bases, 8 bases remained unmatched. Germline CDR1 is SGHVS and CDR2 is FQNEAQ. The CDR3 runs 15 residues. The DNA for the CDR3 is TGTGCCAGCAGCTTTGCCCCCGGGACTAGCGTTGAGCAGTTCTTC. Residues: CASSFAPGTSVEQFF.

The CDR3 sequence is CASSRVPGQETQYF. The CDR3 nucleotides are TGTGCCAGCTCTCGAGTCCCGGGGCAAGAGACCCAGTACTTC. The chain carries TRBV25-1 and TRBJ2-5; D is perhaps TRBD2 (5 bases). The V gene lost 8 bases and the J gene lost 2 bases, with 15 bases spanning the gap. This CDR3 spans 14 amino acids. Germline lookup yields CDR1 MGHDK and CDR2 SYGVNS.

The V and J genes are TRBV6-5 and TRBJ1-1, with D tentatively TRBD1 (5 bases). Trimming shortened V by 2 bases and J by 7 bases, and 17 bases separated the two germline ends. Germline V CDR1 and CDR2: MNHEY, SVGAGI. The length of the CDR3 is 15 residues. This CDR3 is CASSYVTGAVDEAFF. In DNA form, the CDR3 reads TGTGCCAGCAGTTACGTAACAGGCGCGGTGGATGAAGCTTTCTTT.

The J gene is TRBJ2-3, the V gene TRBV5-1; 9 bases line up with TRBD2. This CDR3 has 14 residues. The junction had 12 bases not matched to a gene; V was cut back by 4 bases and J by 12 bases. Per germline, CDR1 SGHRS and CDR2 YFSETQ. CDR3 sequence (DNA): TGCGCCAGCAGCCTAAGAACTAGCGGGCGGGCTCAGTATTTT. Translated: CASSLRTSGRAQYF. Together with reference TRBV5-1 and TRBJ2-3, the CDR3 gives the full variable domain: KAGVTQTPRYLIKTRGQQVTLSCSPISGHRSVSWYQQTPGQGLQFLFEYFSETQRNKGNFPGRFSGRQFSNSRSEMNVSTLELGDSALYLCASSLRTSGRAQYFGPGTRLTVL.

The chain employs TRBV7-9 and TRBJ2-7, with D possibly matching TRBD2 (6 bases). The V gene's germline CDR1 is SEHNR and CDR2 FQNEAQ (reference sequence). The CDR3 is made up of 16 amino acids. Trimming removed 1 base at V and 0 bases at J, with 13 bases between. In DNA, the CDR3 is TGTGCCAGCAGCTTAGTTATAGGGGAGGCCTCCTACGAGCAGTACTTC. The encoded protein is CASSLVIGEASYEQYF.

The chain joins TRBV28 to TRBJ1-5; a possible D gene is TRBD1 (6 bases). Germline lookup yields CDR1 MDHEN and CDR2 SYDVKM. The CDR3 has 15 amino acids. Trimming cost V 7 bases and J 1 base, with 14 bases left between them. The CDR3 loop reads CASMSGVSSNQPQHF. CDR3 DNA sequence: TGTGCCAGCATGTCAGGGGTCTCAAGCAATCAGCCCCAGCATTTT.

This clone showed up just a few times. This chain uses TRBV7-8 with TRBJ2-5, with 7 bases that match TRBD1. The J call is uncertain, as TRBJ2-7 better fits the DNA end. This CDR3 region has 14 residues. Germline CDR1 reads SGHVS; CDR2 reads FQNEAQ. CDR3 in amino acids: CASSIDRVVYEQYF. The CDR3 nucleotides are TGTGCCAGCAGCATAGACAGGGTCGTCTACGAGCAGTACTTC.

V and J are TRBV28 and TRBJ2-7; 7 nucleotides agree with TRBD2. Germline CDR1 is MDHEN and CDR2 is SYDVKM. CDR3 length: 14 residues. CDR3: CAVVGLADAYEQYF. CDR3 DNA: TGTGCAGTTGTCGGGCTAGCGGACGCCTACGAGCAGTACTTC.

V is TRBV7-6 and J is TRBJ2-2, with D possibly being TRBD1 (6 bases). The CDR3 has 13 amino acids. Trimming took 6 bases from V and 6 from J, leaving 11 bases between them. Germline CDR1 and CDR2: SGHVS and FNYEAQ. The CDR3 sequence: CASRPQGPGELFF. The CDR3 coding sequence is TGTGCCAGCAGACCACAGGGACCCGGGGAGCTGTTTTTT. Full variable domain (outside the CDR3, taken from reference TRBV7-6 and TRBJ2-2): GAGVSQSPRYKVTKRGQDVALRCDPISGHVSLYWYRQALGQGPEFLTYFNYEAQQDKSGLPNDRFSAERPEGSISTLTIQRTEQRDSAMYRCASRPQGPGELFFGEGSRLTVL.

The V gene is TRBV4-2, the J gene TRBJ1-2; D unclear. CDR1 LGHNA and CDR2 YNFKEQ come from the germline V gene. With 1 base removed from V and 4 bases from J, the gap between germline ends came to 7 bases. This CDR3 spans 13 amino acids. The CDR3 DNA is TGTGCCAGCAGCCAAGCAGACACCTATGGCTACACCTTC. Encoded protein: CASSQADTYGYTF.

The chain recombines TRBV29-1 with TRBJ2-2; D possibly corresponds to TRBD2 (6 bases). The V gene's germline CDR1 is SQVTM and CDR2 ANQGSEA. The CDR3 is 12 amino acids. V lost 5 bases and J 6 bases, leaving 10 bases between the germline ends. The CDR3 DNA follows: TGCAGCGTTCGACTAGTGGCCGGGGAGCTGTTTTTT. This encodes CSVRLVAGELFF.

The rearrangement joins TRBV5-1 to TRBJ1-6, with D perhaps TRBD1 (6 bases). This CDR3 region has 15 residues. Trimming took off 4 bases at V and 5 bases at J, with 13 bases between the two ends. Germline CDR1 SGHRS, CDR2 YFSETQ. The CDR3 DNA reads as TGCGCCAGCAGCCTACACCGGGACAATAATTCACCCCTCCACTTT. The encoded protein is CASSLHRDNNSPLHF.

This clone was detected a few times. The chain recombines TRBV20-1 with TRBJ1-2; D perhaps matches TRBD1 (6 bases). Germline values: CDR1 DFQATT, CDR2 SNEGSKA (reference sequence). Between the trimmed V and J ends, which lost 8 bases and 6 bases, there was a span of 7 bases. There are 9 residues in the CDR3. The CDR3 region is CSQGNGYTF. As DNA, the CDR3 is TGCAGTCAGGGGAATGGCTACACCTTC.

The chain uses TRBV27 and TRBJ2-1; 7 bases are shared with TRBD2. From germline, CDR1 is MNHEY and CDR2 SMNVEV (reference sequence). The ends lost 11 bases at V and 5 bases at J; junction bases unmatched: 6. The CDR3 extends over 12 amino acids. The DNA for the CDR3 is TGTGCCTCAGCGGCGGGGGACAATGAGCAGTTCTTC. It codes for CASAAGDNEQFF.